Given below is one TCR beta chain in context. Its specificity is not known. A much more abundant neighbour one base away suggests this may be a read error. These data are taken from a study of tumor-infiltrating lymphocytes in primary liver carcinoma. Study-level background: Surgical resection was used to treat these primary liver carcinoma patients. Samples gave roughly 3.5 to 7.5 million productive TCRbeta reads, similar across tissue types.

Germline V gives CDR1 MGHRA, CDR2 YSYEKL. The V and J ends lost 7 bases and 4 bases, in that order; junction bases with no gene match: 10. The CDR3 contains 15 residues. It was unsorted whole blood that yielded blood RNA, and germline DNA was also extracted. There were only treatment-naive patients, all with chronic HBV infection. General study findings and limits: Tumors had a top-250-clone fraction that was significantly higher than blood (p = 0.039).

Researchers generated TCR beta cDNA from roughly 510 ng of total RNA, relying on a constant-region primer. Library construction for TCR beta comprised three nested multiplex PCR rounds performed with slightly modified ARM-PCR. It was with TRBV1-TRBV30 forward primers and a C-beta reverse primer that the first two PCR rounds were run, at about 9 cycles each. TCRdb reanalysed the multiplex PCR reads using MiXCR and keeps one entry per CDR3 protein. The data show about 200,000 distinct CDR3 sequences, 65% seen once. This clonotype originated in a woman aged 55-70 years with primary liver carcinoma and hepatitis B virus infection. Sequencing was done on a sample of peripheral blood. J is TRBJ2-5 and V is TRBV4-1, with 9 positions matching TRBD1. The CDR3 nucleotides are TGCGCCAGCATCCACGCCGGGACAGGGACAGAGACCCAGTACTTC. It codes for CASIHAGTGTETQYF.